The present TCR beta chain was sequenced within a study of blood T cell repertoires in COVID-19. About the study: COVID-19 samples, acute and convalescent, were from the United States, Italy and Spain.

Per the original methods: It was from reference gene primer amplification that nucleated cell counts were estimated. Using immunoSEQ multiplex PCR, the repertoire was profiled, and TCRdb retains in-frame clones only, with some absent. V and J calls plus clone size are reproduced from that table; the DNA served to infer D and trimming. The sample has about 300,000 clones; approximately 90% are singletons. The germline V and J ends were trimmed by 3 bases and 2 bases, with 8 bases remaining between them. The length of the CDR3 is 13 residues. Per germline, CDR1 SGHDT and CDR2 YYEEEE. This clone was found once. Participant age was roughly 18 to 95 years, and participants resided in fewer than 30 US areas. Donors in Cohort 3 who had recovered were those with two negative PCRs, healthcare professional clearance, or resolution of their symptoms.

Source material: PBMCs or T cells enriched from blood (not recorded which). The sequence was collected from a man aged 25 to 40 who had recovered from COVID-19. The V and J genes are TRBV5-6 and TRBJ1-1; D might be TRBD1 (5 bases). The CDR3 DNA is TGTGCCAGCAGCTGGGGGGTTAACACTGAAGCTTTCTTT. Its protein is CASSWGVNTEAFF.